The clone carrying this T cell receptor (beta chain) was seen a few times. The data are from a study of spatial heterogeneity in lung cancer. Regarding time point: sample taken at primary tumor resection. The donors comprised some 72 untreated early-stage non-small cell lung cancer patients. TCRdb independently ran MiXCR on the 5' RACE reads; one entry per CDR3 protein. Among roughly 40,000 distinct CDR3 sequences listed, nearly 7% were seen once. The CDR3 has 13 amino acids. CDR1 is SGHTA and CDR2 is FQGNSA in the germline V gene. Trimming left V 5 bases short and J 5 bases short, with 12 bases between.

The genes are TRBV7-2 and TRBJ2-5; D is unclear. Material: PBMCs, obtained at surgery. The receptor's source is a female donor with early-stage non-small cell lung cancer. CDR3 amino acids: CASSPRSGETQYF. In DNA form, the CDR3 reads TGTGCCAGCAGCCCGCGATCTGGCGAGACCCAGTACTTC.